A single sample is the source of the 5 T cell receptor beta chains below, sequenced in a study of blood T cells in healthy people across ages. A J-beta primer mix and a sample-barcoded 5' primer were used in a second PCR of roughly 6 to 11 cycles. TCRdb ran MiXCR on the 5' RACE reads and lists one entry per CDR3 protein. The sample holds about 640,000 distinct CDR3 sequences, about 30% seen once. Sequences were obtained from blood. These receptors were obtained from a woman of 80 years or more in good health.

This clonotype was picked up a small number of times. The chain is built from TRBV29-1 and TRBJ2-5; possible D gene TRBD1, 5 bases. The J call could be wrong; TRBJ2-1 is a better fit for the DNA end. Germline CDR1 reads SQVTM; CDR2 reads ANQGSEA. The CDR3 runs to 13 residues. This chain's CDR3 is CSVVVAGQETQFF. CDR3 DNA sequence: TGCAGCGTTGTCGTGGCAGGACAAGAGACCCAGTTCTTC.

This chain connects TRBV7-2 to TRBJ2-5, with 9 bases matching TRBD2. The V gene's germline CDR1 is SGHTA and CDR2 FQGNSA. V lost 4 bases and J lost 5; bases outside the gene matches: 14. This CDR3 has 17 amino acids. The CDR3 region is CASSSHPTAGGGETQYF. The CDR3 nucleotides read TGTGCCAGCAGCTCCCATCCCACAGCGGGGGGCGGGGAGACCCAGTACTTC.

This clonotype was counted many times. The chain carries TRBV7-2 and TRBJ1-6, with 7 bases matching TRBD1. Germline V gene lookup returns CDR1 SGHTA and CDR2 FQGNSA. There are 17 residues in the CDR3. The trim removed 5 bases at V and 0 bases at J, leaving 7 bases unmatched. The CDR3 nucleotides are TGTGCCAGCAGCGTCGACAGGGCGAGCTCCTATAATTCACCCCTCCACTTT. It encodes CASSVDRASSYNSPLHF.

The chain combines TRBV7-9 with TRBJ1-1; D is undetermined. This CDR3 is built from 11 residues. Germline loops: CDR1 SEHNR, CDR2 FQNEAQ (reference sequence). Trimming left V 4 bases short and J 6 bases short, with 6 bases between. CDR3 nucleotide sequence: TGTGCCAGCAGCTGGGCAGCTGAAGCTTTCTTT. Its translation is CASSWAAEAFF.

This clonotype was found many times. The genes are TRBV7-2 and TRBJ2-1, with D unclear. V gave up 1 base and J gave up 8 bases, with 15 bases separating them. Germline loops: CDR1 SGHTA, CDR2 FQGNSA. The CDR3 runs to 15 residues. CDR3 residues: CASSLGRTPSDEQFF. In nucleotides, the CDR3 is TGTGCCAGCAGCTTAGGTCGAACCCCAAGCGATGAGCAGTTCTTC. Using reference TRBV7-2 and TRBJ2-1 for the parts outside the CDR3, the full variable domain is GAGVSQSPSNKVTEKGKDVELRCDPISGHTALYWYRQSLGQGLEFLIYFQGNSAPDKSGLPSDRFSAERTGGSVSTLTIQRTQQEDSAVYLCASSLGRTPSDEQFFGPGTRLTVL.